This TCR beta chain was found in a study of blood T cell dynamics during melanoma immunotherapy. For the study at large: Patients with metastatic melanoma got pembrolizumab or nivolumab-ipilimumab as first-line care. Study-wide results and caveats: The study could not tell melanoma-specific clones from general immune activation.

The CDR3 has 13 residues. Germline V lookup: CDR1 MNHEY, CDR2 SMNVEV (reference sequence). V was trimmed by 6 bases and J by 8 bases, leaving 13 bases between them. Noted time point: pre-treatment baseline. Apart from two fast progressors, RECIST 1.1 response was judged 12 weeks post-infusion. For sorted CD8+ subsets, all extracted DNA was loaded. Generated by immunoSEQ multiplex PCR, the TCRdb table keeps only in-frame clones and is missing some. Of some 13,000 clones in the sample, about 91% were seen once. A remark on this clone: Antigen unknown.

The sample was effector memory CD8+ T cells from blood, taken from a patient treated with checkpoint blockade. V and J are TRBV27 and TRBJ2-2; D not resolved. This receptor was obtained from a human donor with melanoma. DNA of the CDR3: TGTGCCAGCAGGAGTATTGATGAGGGGGAGCTGTTTTTT. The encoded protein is CASRSIDEGELFF.